This is a list of T cell receptor beta chains from one sample in a study of T-cell reconstitution after alpha-beta-depleted transplantation in children. TCRdb itself ran the PCR reads through MiXCR, one entry per CDR3 protein. The sample records 300,000 to 350,000 distinct CDR3 sequences, 15% to 20% being singletons. Sequenced here: PBMCs, mostly from graft donor cells, sampled 360 days after TCRalphabeta/CD19-depleted stem cell transplant. The receptors originated from a male patient between 2 and 10 years old who had a stem cell transplant for acute lymphoblastic leukemia, so the T cells may come from the graft donor. Both conserved end residues are part of each CDR3. A D gene is named only where the DNA matches it firmly. Size is stated for part of the rows, as once, few or many counts, or as a class when the clone is expanded.

J | D | V | size | DNA | CDR3
TRBJ2-3 | TRBD2 | TRBV25-1 | - | TGTGCCAGCAGTGAATCCTCGGGAGGGGAAGATACGCAGTATTTT | CASSESSGGEDTQYF
TRBJ2-2 | - | TRBV28 | few | TGTGCCAGCAGCCCACGATGGTGGCCCATAATAGGAACCGGGGAGCTGTTTTTT | CASSPRWWPIIGTGELFF
TRBJ2-7 | - | TRBV27 | - | TGTGCCAGCAGTTCCCAGCAGACCTACGAGCAGTACTTC | CASSSQQTYEQYF
TRBJ1-1 | - | TRBV7-2 | - | TGTGCCAGCAGCCGCGGGGGTAAATTAGTCGCTTTCTTT | CASSRGGKLVAFF
TRBJ1-3 | - | TRBV6-5 | - | TGTGCCAGCAGTTACCTGGGGATAACTGGAAACACCATATATTTT | CASSYLGITGNTIYF
TRBJ1-2 | - | TRBV6-5 | many | TGTGCCAGCAGTTACTCGAGGGCCGCCTATGGCTACACCTTC | CASSYSRAAYGYTF
TRBJ1-2 | TRBD1 | TRBV7-9 | few | TGTGCCAGCAGCTTATTACAGGGGGCGGATGGCTACACCTTC | CASSLLQGADGYTF
TRBJ2-5 | - | TRBV6-5 | many | TGTGCCAGCAGTTACCGGACGAGGTTACAAGAGACCCAGTACTTC | CASSYRTRLQETQYF
TRBJ2-2 | TRBD1 | TRBV7-6 | - | TGTGCCAGCAGCTGGACAGGGGAGGTGGACGGGGAGCTGTTTTTT | CASSWTGEVDGELFF
TRBJ2-7 | - | TRBV12-3/TRBV12-4 | - | TGTGCCTTCAGTTTAGGGCCGGGAAGGGCAGGGGCGTCCTACGAGCAGTACTTC | CAFSLGPGRAGASYEQYF
TRBJ2-1 | TRBD2 | TRBV12-3/TRBV12-4 | many | TGTGCCAGCAGTTCCTGGTTAGCGGGAGGGCCTGGAAATGAGCAGTTCTTC | CASSSWLAGGPGNEQFF
TRBJ2-7 | - | TRBV20-1 | few | TGCAGTGCTCGGGGGCAGACTACCTACGAGCAGTACTTC | CSARGQTTYEQYF
TRBJ2-3 | - | TRBV4-3 | many | TGCGCCAGCAGCCAAGATCATGAAAGGATCTTCGGAGATACGCAGTATTTT | CASSQDHERIFGDTQYF
TRBJ1-5 | - | TRBV20-1 | few | TGCAGTGCTCGCAGGGATTATAGCAATCAGCCCCAGCATTTT | CSARRDYSNQPQHF
TRBJ2-7 | TRBD2 | TRBV20-1 | few | TGCAGTGCTAACAGCGGGAGGAGTTACGAGCAGTACTTC | CSANSGRSYEQYF
TRBJ1-5 | - | TRBV7-2 | - | TGTGCCAGCAGCTTACTGGGGGCGGCTCAGCCCCAGCATTTT | CASSLLGAAQPQHF
TRBJ2-2 | - | TRBV11-2 | few | TGTGCCAGCAGCTTAGTAGAGCAGGCGAACACCGGGGAGCTGTTTTTT | CASSLVEQANTGELFF
TRBJ1-1 | TRBD1 | TRBV7-9 | - | TGTGCCAGCAGGCAGACAGGGGCATCTGAAGCTTTCTTT | CASRQTGASEAFF
TRBJ2-3 | TRBD2 | TRBV29-1 | - | TGCAGCGTTGGGGGACTAGCGGAAAAGAGCACAGATACGCAGTATTTT | CSVGGLAEKSTDTQYF
TRBJ2-7 | TRBD2 | TRBV18 | - | TGTGCCAGCTCACCAAGTTTCGGGAGGGGACCCTACGAGCAGTACTTC | CASSPSFGRGPYEQYF
TRBJ2-3 | TRBD2 | TRBV2 | - | TGTGCCAGCAGTGCGGGTAGCGGGGGCACAGATACGCAGTATTTT | CASSAGSGGTDTQYF
TRBJ1-1 | - | TRBV21-1 | few | TGTGCCAGCAGCGGCACGCCGGGGGAGAATGACACTGAAGCTTTCTTT | CASSGTPGENDTEAFF
TRBJ1-2 | TRBD1 | TRBV5-1 | - | TGCGCCAGCAGCTCTCAAGACAGGGGGAATGGCTACACCTTC | CASSSQDRGNGYTF
TRBJ1-1 | - | TRBV7-7 | many | TGTGCTAGCAGCTTAGCATTGGACACTGAAGCTTTCTTT | CASSLALDTEAFF
TRBJ2-1 | TRBD2 | TRBV29-1 | - | TGCAGCGTGCGGGAGGGCCCCTACAATGAGCAGTTCTTC | CSVREGPYNEQFF
TRBJ2-3 | - | TRBV10-3 | - | TGTGCCATCAGTGAGTCAGAGGGACGTTTCACAGATACGCAGTATTTT | CAISESEGRFTDTQYF
TRBJ2-5 | TRBD2 | TRBV15 | few | TGTGCCACTCGTTTGAGGCGGGAGATCACCCAGTACTTC | CATRLRREITQYF
TRBJ2-1 | - | TRBV20-1 | - | TGCAGTGCTAATACTAGGAGGACCTACAATGAGCAGTTCTTC | CSANTRRTYNEQFF
TRBJ2-7 | - | TRBV3-1 | - | TGTGCCAGCAGCCGCCCCAAGGGACCGGTGGACGAGCAGTACTTC | CASSRPKGPVDEQYF
TRBJ1-2 | - | TRBV7-2 | few | TGTGCCAGCAGCTTAGTGGGGTCGGATGGCTACACCTTC | CASSLVGSDGYTF
TRBJ2-2 | - | TRBV19 | - | TGTGCCAGTAGTATGAGTAATTGGGACACCGGGGAGCTGTTTTTT | CASSMSNWDTGELFF
TRBJ1-5 | TRBD1 | TRBV4-3 | few | TGCGCCAGCAGCCAAGGCACAGGGGCCCATCAGCCCCAGCATTTT | CASSQGTGAHQPQHF
TRBJ2-3 | - | TRBV5-5 | - | TGTGCCAGCAGCTACTGGCGGGGCACAGATACGCAGTATTTT | CASSYWRGTDTQYF
TRBJ2-3 | - | TRBV5-1 | - | TGCGCCAGCAGCTTGGGCGGATCACGCTATACGCAGTATTTT | CASSLGGSRYTQYF
TRBJ2-1 | TRBD2 | TRBV4-1 | - | TGCGCCAGCAGCCAAAGCAGTATAGCGGGAGGGCGTTCCTACAATGAGCAGTTCTTC | CASSQSSIAGGRSYNEQFF
TRBJ2-4 | - | TRBV12-3/TRBV12-4 | many | TGTGCCAGCGGGGATAACAGGGCCCACTTAGCCAAAAACATTCAGTACTTC | CASGDNRAHLAKNIQYF
TRBJ2-3 | TRBD1 | TRBV9 | many | TGTGCCAGCAGCGAACATCCGGGACAGGGAACAGATACGCAGTATTTT | CASSEHPGQGTDTQYF
TRBJ1-2 | - | TRBV4-3 | - | TGCGCCAGCAGCCAAGATACCGGGGCGGTCTATGGCTACACCTTC | CASSQDTGAVYGYTF
TRBJ2-1 | - | TRBV29-1 | - | TGCAGCGCTCCAGCCCATAATGAGCAGTTCTTC | CSAPAHNEQFF
TRBJ2-6 | - | TRBV12-3/TRBV12-4 | many | TGTGCCAGCAATCCCTCCGGCAGGGTCTCTGGGGCCAACGTCCTGACTTTC | CASNPSGRVSGANVLTF
TRBJ2-3 | - | TRBV15 | many | TGTGCCACCAGCAGTTTACCAGATACGCAGTATTTT | CATSSLPDTQYF
TRBJ2-1 | TRBD1 | TRBV11-2 | few | TGTGCCAGCTGGGATGGGACAGGACCCTACAATGAGCAGTTCTTC | CASWDGTGPYNEQFF
TRBJ2-3 | - | TRBV4-1 | - | TGCGCCAGCAGCCACCAGGACCTCGAGGAAGATACGCAGTATTTT | CASSHQDLEEDTQYF
TRBJ2-1 | - | TRBV20-1 | - | TGCAGTGCTTCCGCGAGGCGATACAATGAGCAGTTCTTC | CSASARRYNEQFF
TRBJ2-5 | - | TRBV24-1 | - | TGTGCCACCAGTGGCCATTCAGGGGAGGGGACCCAGTACTTC | CATSGHSGEGTQYF
TRBJ2-4 | - | TRBV7-2 | many | TGTGCCAGCAGCTTAGGGAGGGACCTAAACATTCAGTACTTC | CASSLGRDLNIQYF
TRBJ2-3 | - | TRBV29-1 | - | TGCAGCGTTGTAAGCTGGGAGTTCACAGATACGCAGTATTTT | CSVVSWEFTDTQYF
TRBJ2-5 | - | TRBV7-2 | few | TGTGCCAGCAGCCTGGGGTGGGGGTTCCAAGAGACCCAGTACTTC | CASSLGWGFQETQYF
TRBJ2-1 | TRBD2 | TRBV7-9 | few | TGTGCCAGCAACCGGGCGGGGGATGGGCATGAGCAGTTCTTC | CASNRAGDGHEQFF
TRBJ1-2 | - | TRBV9 | few | TGTGCCAGCAGCGTAGACAGGACCACCTATGGCTACACCTTC | CASSVDRTTYGYTF
TRBJ2-1 | TRBD1 | TRBV7-2 | few | TGTGCCAGCAGCTCTGACAGGGGATCCCATGAGCAGTTCTTC | CASSSDRGSHEQFF
TRBJ2-5 | TRBD2 | TRBV6-1 | few | TGTGCCAGCAGACGACTAGCGGGAGCCTCAGTCCAAGAGACCCAGTACTTC | CASRRLAGASVQETQYF
TRBJ2-3 | - | TRBV7-8 | many | TGTGCCAGCAGCTTGACAGGACCCACAGATACGCAGTATTTT | CASSLTGPTDTQYF
TRBJ2-5 | TRBD2 | TRBV28 | few | TGTGCCAGCAGTTTTTGGGGAAGCGGGAGGACCCAAGAGACCCAGTACTTC | CASSFWGSGRTQETQYF
TRBJ2-7 | - | TRBV20-1 | - | TGCAGTGCTAACCCGCTAACCGGGACCCGAGCCCACGAGCAGTACTTC | CSANPLTGTRAHEQYF
TRBJ2-3 | - | TRBV28 | few | TGTGCCAGCAGGGTACAAGGGACCACAGATACGCAGTATTTT | CASRVQGTTDTQYF
TRBJ2-1 | TRBD2 | TRBV7-3 | - | TGTGCCAGCAGCTTACTCCCCGGGACTAGATACAATGAGCAGTTCTTC | CASSLLPGTRYNEQFF
TRBJ1-5 | - | TRBV27 | - | TGTGCCAGCAGTTTATCAGGTTCTGATCAGCCCCAGCATTTT | CASSLSGSDQPQHF